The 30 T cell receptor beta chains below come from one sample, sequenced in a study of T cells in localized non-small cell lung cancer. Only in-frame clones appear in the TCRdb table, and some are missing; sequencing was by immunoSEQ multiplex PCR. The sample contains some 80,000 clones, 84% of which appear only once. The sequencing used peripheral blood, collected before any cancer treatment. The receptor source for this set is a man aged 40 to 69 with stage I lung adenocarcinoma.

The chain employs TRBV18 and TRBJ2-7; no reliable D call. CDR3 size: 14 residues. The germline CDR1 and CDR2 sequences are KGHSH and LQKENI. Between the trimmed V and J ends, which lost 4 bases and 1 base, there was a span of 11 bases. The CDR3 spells CASSQLTTSYEQYF. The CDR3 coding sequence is TGTGCCAGCTCACAACTCACAACTTCCTACGAGCAGTACTTC.

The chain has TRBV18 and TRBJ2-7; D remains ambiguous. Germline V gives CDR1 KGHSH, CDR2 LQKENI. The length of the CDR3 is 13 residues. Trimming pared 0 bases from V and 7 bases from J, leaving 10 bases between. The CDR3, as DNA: TGTGCCAGCTCACCACCGAGCGACCGAGAGCAGTACTTC. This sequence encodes CASSPPSDREQYF.

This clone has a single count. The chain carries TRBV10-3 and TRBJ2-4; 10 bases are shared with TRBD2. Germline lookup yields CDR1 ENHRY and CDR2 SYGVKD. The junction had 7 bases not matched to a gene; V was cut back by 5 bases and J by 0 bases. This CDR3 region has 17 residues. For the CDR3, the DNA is TGTGCCATCAGTCAACGGCTAGCGGGAGCAGCCAAAAACATTCAGTACTTC. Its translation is CAISQRLAGAAKNIQYF.

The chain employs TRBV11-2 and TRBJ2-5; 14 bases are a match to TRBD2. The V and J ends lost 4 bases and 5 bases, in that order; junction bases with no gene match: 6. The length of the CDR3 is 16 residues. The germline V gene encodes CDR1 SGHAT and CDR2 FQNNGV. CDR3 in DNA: TGTGCCAGCAGCTCCCGGACTAGCGGGGGGTGGGAGACCCAGTACTTC. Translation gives CASSSRTSGGWETQYF.

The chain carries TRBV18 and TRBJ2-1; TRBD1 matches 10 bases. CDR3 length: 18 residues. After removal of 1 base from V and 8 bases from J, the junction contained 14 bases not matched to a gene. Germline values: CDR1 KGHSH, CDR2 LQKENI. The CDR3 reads CASSPRRAETGGRDEQFF. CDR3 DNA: TGTGCCAGCTCACCACGGCGAGCGGAGACAGGGGGCAGAGATGAGCAGTTCTTC.

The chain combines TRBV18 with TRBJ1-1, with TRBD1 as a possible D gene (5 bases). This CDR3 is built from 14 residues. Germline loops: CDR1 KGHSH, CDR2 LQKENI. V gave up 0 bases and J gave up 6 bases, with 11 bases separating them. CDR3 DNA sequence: TGTGCCAGCTCACCACCAGGGGCGGGGGCTGAAGCTTTCTTT. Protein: CASSPPGAGAEAFF.

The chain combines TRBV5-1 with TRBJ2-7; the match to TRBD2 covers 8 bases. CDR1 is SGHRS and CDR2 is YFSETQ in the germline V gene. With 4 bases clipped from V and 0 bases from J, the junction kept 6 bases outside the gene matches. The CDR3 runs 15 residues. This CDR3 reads CASSPGGVTSYEQYF. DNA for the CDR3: TGCGCCAGCAGCCCGGGGGGGGTTACCTCCTACGAGCAGTACTTC.

CDR3 amino acids: CASSLVYTAREQYF. The CDR3 nucleotides read TGTGCCAGCAGCTTGGTCTACACGGCTAGGGAGCAGTACTTC. The chain is built from TRBV5-5 and TRBJ2-7; D gene ambiguous. CDR3 length: 14 amino acids. V was shortened by 0 bases and J by 7 bases, with 14 bases between the two germline ends. CDR1 and CDR2 from the germline V gene are SGHKS and YYEKEE (reference sequence).

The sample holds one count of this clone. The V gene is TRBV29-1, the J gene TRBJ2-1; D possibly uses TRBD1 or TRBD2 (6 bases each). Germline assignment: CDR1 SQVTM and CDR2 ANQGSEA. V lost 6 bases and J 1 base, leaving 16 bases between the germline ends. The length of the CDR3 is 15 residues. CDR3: CSVGLQGRSYNEQFF. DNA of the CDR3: TGCAGCGTCGGGCTCCAGGGGAGGTCCTACAATGAGCAGTTCTTC.

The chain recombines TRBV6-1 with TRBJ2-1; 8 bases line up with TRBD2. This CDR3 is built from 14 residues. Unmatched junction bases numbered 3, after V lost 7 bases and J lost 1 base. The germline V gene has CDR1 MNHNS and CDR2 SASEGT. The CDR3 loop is CASKRESSYNEQFF. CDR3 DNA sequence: TGTGCCAGCAAGCGGGAGTCATCCTACAATGAGCAGTTCTTC.

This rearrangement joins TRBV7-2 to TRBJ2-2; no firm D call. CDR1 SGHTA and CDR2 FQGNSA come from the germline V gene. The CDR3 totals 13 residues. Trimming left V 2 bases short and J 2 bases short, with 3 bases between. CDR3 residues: CASSLINTGELFF. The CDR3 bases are TGTGCCAGCAGCTTAATTAACACCGGGGAGCTGTTTTTT.

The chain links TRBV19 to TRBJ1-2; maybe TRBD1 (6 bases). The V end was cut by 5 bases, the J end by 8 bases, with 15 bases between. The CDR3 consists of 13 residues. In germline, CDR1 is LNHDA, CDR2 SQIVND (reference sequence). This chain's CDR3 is CASSAWTVGGYTF. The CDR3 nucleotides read TGTGCCAGTAGTGCCTGGACAGTCGGCGGCTACACCTTC.

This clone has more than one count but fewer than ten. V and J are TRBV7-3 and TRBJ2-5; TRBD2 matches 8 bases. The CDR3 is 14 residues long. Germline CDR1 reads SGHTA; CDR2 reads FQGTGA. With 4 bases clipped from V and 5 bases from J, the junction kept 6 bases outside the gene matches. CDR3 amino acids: CASSSAGAGETQYF. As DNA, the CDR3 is TGTGCCAGCAGCTCAGCGGGGGCCGGTGAGACCCAGTACTTC.

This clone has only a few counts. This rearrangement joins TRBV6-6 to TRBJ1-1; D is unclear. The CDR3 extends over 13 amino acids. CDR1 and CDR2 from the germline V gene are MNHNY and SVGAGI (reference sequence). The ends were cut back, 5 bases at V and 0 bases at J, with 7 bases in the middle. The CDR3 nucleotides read TGTGCCAGCAGTCAACAGATGAACACTGAAGCTTTCTTT. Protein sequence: CASSQQMNTEAFF.

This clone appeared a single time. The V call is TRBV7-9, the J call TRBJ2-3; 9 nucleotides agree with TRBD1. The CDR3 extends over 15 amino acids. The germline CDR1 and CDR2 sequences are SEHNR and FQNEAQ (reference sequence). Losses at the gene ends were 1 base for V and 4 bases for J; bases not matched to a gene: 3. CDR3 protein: CASSLGQGDPDTQYF. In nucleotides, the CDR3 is TGTGCCAGCAGCTTAGGACAGGGGGACCCAGATACGCAGTATTTT.

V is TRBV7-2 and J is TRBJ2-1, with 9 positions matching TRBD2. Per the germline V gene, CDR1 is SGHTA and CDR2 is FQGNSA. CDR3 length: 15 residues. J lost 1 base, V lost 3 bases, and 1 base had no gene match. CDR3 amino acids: CASSLLAGSYNEQFF. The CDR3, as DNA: TGTGCCAGCAGCTTGCTAGCGGGGTCCTACAATGAGCAGTTCTTC.

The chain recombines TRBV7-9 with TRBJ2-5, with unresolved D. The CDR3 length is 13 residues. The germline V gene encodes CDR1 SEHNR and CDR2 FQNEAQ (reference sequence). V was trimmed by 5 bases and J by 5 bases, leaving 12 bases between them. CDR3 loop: CASSPWLRETQYF. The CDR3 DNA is TGTGCCAGCAGCCCGTGGTTAAGGGAGACCCAGTACTTC. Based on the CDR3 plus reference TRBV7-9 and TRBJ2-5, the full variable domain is DTGVSQNPRHKITKRGQNVTFRCDPISEHNRLYWYRQTLGQGPEFLTYFQNEAQLEKSRLLSDRFSAERPKGSFSTLEIQRTEQGDSAMYLCASSPWLRETQYFGPGTRLLVL.

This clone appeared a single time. Here the CDR3 DNA reads TGTGCCAGCAGCACCCGACTAGCGGGAGTCGAGCAGTACTTC. Amino acid sequence: CASSTRLAGVEQYF. The chain links TRBV13 to TRBJ2-7; 12 positions match TRBD2. CDR3 length equals 14 residues. Germline trimming cut 5 bases from V and 6 bases from J; bases unmatched to any gene: 5. Germline CDR1 and CDR2: PRHDT and FYEKMQ (reference sequence).

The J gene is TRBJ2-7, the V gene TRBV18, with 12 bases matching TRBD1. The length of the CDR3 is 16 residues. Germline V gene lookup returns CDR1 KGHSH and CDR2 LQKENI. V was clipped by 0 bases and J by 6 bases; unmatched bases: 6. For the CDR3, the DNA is TGTGCCAGCTCACCACCGAGAGGGACAGGGGGCGGCGAGCAGTACTTC. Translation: CASSPPRGTGGGEQYF.

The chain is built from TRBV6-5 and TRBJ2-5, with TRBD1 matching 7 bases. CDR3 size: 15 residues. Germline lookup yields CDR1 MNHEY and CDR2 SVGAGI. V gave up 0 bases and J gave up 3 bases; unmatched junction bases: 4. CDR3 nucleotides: TGTGCCAGCAGTTACTCAAGACAGGGAAAAGAGACCCAGTACTTC. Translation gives CASSYSRQGKETQYF.

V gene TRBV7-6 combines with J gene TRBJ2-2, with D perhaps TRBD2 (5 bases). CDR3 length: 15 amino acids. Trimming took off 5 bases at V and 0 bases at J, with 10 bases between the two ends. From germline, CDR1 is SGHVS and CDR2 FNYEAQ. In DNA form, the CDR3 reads TGTGCCAGCAGCCCGAGGGCAACGAACACCGGGGAGCTGTTTTTT. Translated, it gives CASSPRATNTGELFF.

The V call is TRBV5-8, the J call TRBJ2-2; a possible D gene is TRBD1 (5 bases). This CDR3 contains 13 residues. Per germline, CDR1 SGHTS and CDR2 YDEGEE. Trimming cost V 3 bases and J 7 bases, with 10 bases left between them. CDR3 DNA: TGTGCCAGCAGCTCGGAAAGGGGCGGGGAGCTGTTTTTT. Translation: CASSSERGGELFF.

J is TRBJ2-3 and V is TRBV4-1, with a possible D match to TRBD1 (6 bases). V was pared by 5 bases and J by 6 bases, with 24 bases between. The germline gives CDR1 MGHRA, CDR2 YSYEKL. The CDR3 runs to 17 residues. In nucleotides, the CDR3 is TGCGCCAGCAGCTACCCCCAAGGGGAGATGAGGGGGGATACGCAGTATTTT. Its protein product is CASSYPQGEMRGDTQYF.

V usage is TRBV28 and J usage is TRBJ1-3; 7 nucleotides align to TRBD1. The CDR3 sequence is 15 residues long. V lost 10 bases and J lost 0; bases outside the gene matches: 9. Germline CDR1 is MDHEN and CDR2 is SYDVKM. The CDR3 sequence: CATSPQGVSGNTIYF. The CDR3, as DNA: TGTGCCACCAGCCCCCAGGGGGTCTCTGGAAACACCATATATTTT.

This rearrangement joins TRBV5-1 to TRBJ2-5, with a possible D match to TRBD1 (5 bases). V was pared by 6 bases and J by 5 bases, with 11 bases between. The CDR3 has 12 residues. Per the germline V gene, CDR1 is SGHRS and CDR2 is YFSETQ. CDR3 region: CASKGEGETQYF. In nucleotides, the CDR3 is TGCGCCAGCAAAGGGGAAGGGGAGACCCAGTACTTC.

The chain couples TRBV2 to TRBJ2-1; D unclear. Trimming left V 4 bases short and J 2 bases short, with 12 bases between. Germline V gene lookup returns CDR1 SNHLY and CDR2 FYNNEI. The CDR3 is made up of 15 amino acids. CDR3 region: CASSVTPSTYNEQFF. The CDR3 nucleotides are TGTGCCAGCAGTGTTACTCCCTCGACCTACAATGAGCAGTTCTTC.

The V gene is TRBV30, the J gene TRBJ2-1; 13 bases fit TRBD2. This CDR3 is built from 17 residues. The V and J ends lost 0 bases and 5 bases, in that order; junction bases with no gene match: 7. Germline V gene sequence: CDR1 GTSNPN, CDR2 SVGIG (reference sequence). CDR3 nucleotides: TGTGCCTGGAGTGTACTCCGGACTAGCGGGGGAAACAATGAGCAGTTCTTC. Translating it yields CAWSVLRTSGGNNEQFF.

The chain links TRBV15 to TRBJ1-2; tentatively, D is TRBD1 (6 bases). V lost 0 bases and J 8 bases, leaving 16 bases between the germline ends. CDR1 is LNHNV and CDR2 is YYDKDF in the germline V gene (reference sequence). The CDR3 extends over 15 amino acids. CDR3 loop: CATSRDRNRVVGYTF. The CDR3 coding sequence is TGTGCCACCAGCAGAGATCGAAACAGGGTGGTCGGCTACACCTTC.

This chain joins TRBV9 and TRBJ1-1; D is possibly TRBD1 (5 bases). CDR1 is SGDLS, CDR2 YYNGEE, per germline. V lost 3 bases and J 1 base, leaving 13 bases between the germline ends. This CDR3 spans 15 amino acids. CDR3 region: CASSGGSGPNTEAFF. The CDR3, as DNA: TGTGCCAGCAGCGGGGGGTCGGGTCCGAACACTGAAGCTTTCTTT.

CDR3 nucleotide sequence: TGTGCCAGCAGCTTCCGAGAGACCCAGTACTTC. Translated: CASSFRETQYF. The chain carries TRBV5-6 and TRBJ2-5; D gene ambiguous. The CDR3 runs to 11 residues. Per germline, CDR1 SGHDT and CDR2 YYEEEE. The ends were cut back, 2 bases at V and 4 bases at J, with 3 bases in the middle.